This TCR beta chain appears in the sequencing data of a study of blood T cell repertoires in COVID-19. At the level of the study: In each case, the material was cDNA or gDNA derived from T cells, B-cell-depleted T cells, or PBMCs.

Assay: immunoSEQ multiplex PCR; the TCRdb copy retains only in-frame clones and omits some. The sample has some 270,000 clones; approximately 85% are singletons. Trimming took 4 bases from V and 8 from J; bases not matched to a gene: 5. CDR1 is KGHDR, CDR2 SFDVKD, per germline. The CDR3 spans 14 residues. The sample was PBMCs or T cells enriched from blood (not recorded which). The clonotype comes from a woman aged 45 to 65 who had been exposed to COVID-19. The chain combines TRBV24-1 with TRBJ1-2; TRBD1 matches 11 bases. The CDR3 spells CATSDQGQGVGYTF. The CDR3 DNA reads as TGTGCCACCAGTGACCAGGGACAGGGGGTCGGCTACACCTTC.